This TCR beta chain was documented in a study of control samples from healthy donors and cancer patients. Repertoires were generated with immunoSEQ multiplex PCR, while TCRdb's copy carries only in-frame clones and drops some. The sample records 100,000 to 150,000 clones, 90% being singletons. This CDR3 is built from 16 residues. V lost 0 bases and J lost 1, with 15 bases in between. Germline V CDR1 and CDR2: GTSNPN, SVGIG (reference sequence). The chain links TRBV30 to TRBJ2-5; no clear D. Sequenced material: blood. The TCR was taken from a middle-aged man in good health. The CDR3: CAWSVPGRNSQETQYF. The CDR3 bases are TGTGCCTGGAGTGTACCAGGAAGAAACTCCCAAGAGACCCAGTACTTC.